The 25 T cell receptor beta chains in this list originate from one sample, sequenced in a study of T cell responses to AZD1222 COVID-19 vaccine. Using immunoSEQ multiplex PCR, the repertoire was profiled, and TCRdb retains in-frame clones only, with some absent. The table records some 130,000 clones, about nine tenths of them present only once. The sample here was peripheral blood, taken on day 0 of AZD1222 vaccination. The receptors originated from an adult in good health.

The rearrangement uses TRBV25-1 and TRBJ1-6; TRBD1 might be the D (6 bases). The CDR3 loop spans 15 amino acids. Trimming left V 10 bases short and J 5 bases short, with 18 bases between. The V gene's germline CDR1 is MGHDK and CDR2 SYGVNS. Written as DNA, the CDR3 is TGTGCCACCAAAAATGGGGGGGCGAATAATTCACCCCTCCACTTT. It translates to CATKNGGANNSPLHF. The variable domain in full, with the rest retrieved from reference TRBV25-1 and TRBJ1-6, is EADIYQTPRYLVIGTGKKITLECSQTMGHDKMYWYQQDPGMELHLIHYSYGVNSTEKGDLSSESTVSRIRTEHFPLTLESARPSHTSQYLCATKNGGANNSPLHFGNGTRLTVT.

This chain connects TRBV7-2 to TRBJ2-1; 7 nucleotides agree with TRBD1. Germline CDR1 SGHTA, CDR2 FQGNSA. The CDR3 sequence is 14 residues long. The V segment lost 6 bases and the J segment 7 bases; nucleotides outside the gene matches: 9. The CDR3 region is CASRFLGQSNEQFF. The CDR3, as DNA: TGTGCCAGCAGATTCCTGGGACAGTCGAATGAGCAGTTCTTC.

This rearrangement joins TRBV7-8 to TRBJ1-1; perhaps TRBD1 as D (5 bases). The CDR3 runs 16 residues. CDR1 is SGHVS, CDR2 FQNEAQ, per germline. V lost 2 bases and J 0 bases, leaving 13 bases between the germline ends. The chain's CDR3 is CASSLISGLLNTEAFF. As DNA, the CDR3 is TGTGCCAGCAGCTTAATCTCAGGGCTACTGAACACTGAAGCTTTCTTT.

The V call is TRBV5-1, the J call TRBJ1-4, with D tentatively TRBD1 (6 bases). Trimming shortened V by 4 bases and J by 6 bases, and 16 bases separated the two germline ends. Germline V gene sequence: CDR1 SGHRS, CDR2 YFSETQ. This CDR3 contains 15 residues. The CDR3 region has the DNA TGCGCCAGCAGCCTAGCCCCGGGGGGCGATGAAAAACTGTTTTTT. Protein sequence: CASSLAPGGDEKLFF.

This chain links TRBV6-5 with TRBJ1-1, with D possibly matching TRBD1 (6 bases). Germline V lookup: CDR1 MNHEY, CDR2 SVGAGI. V was cut by 4 bases and J by 0 bases, with 15 bases left in between. This CDR3 contains 16 residues. The CDR3 DNA is TGTGCCAGCAGTTCTTCCCGGACAGCAATGAACACTGAAGCTTTCTTT. Translation gives CASSSSRTAMNTEAFF.

V and J are TRBV7-9 and TRBJ2-3; possibly TRBD1 or TRBD2 for D (6 bases each). The CDR3 contains 14 residues. Trimming left V 2 bases short and J 5 bases short, with 11 bases between. The germline gives CDR1 SEHNR, CDR2 FQNEAQ (reference sequence). For the CDR3, the DNA is TGTGCCAGCAGCTTATTTGGGGGGCGAGATACGCAGTATTTT. Amino acid sequence: CASSLFGGRDTQYF.

The V and J genes are TRBV7-9 and TRBJ1-2; possibly TRBD1 for D (6 bases). CDR1 is SEHNR and CDR2 is FQNEAQ in the germline V gene (reference sequence). The germline V and J ends were trimmed by 0 bases and 8 bases, with 16 bases remaining between them. CDR3 size: 15 residues. CDR3: CASSLAAGTPEGYTF. CDR3 DNA sequence: TGTGCCAGCAGCTTAGCCGCCGGGACACCGGAGGGCTACACCTTC.

The rearrangement links TRBV14 to TRBJ2-7; 7 bases are shared with TRBD2. CDR3 length equals 13 residues. The J segment lost 7 bases and the V segment lost 2 bases, leaving 5 bases of the junction unmatched. Germline V gene sequence: CDR1 SGHDN, CDR2 FVKESK. The CDR3 nucleotides are TGTGCCAGCAGCCAAAACTCGGGGGGAGAGCAGTACTTC. It codes for CASSQNSGGEQYF.

This chain connects TRBV5-5 to TRBJ2-1; D unresolved. The V end was cut by 1 base, the J end by 4 bases, with 0 bases between. This CDR3 contains 11 residues. Looked up from germline, CDR1 is SGHKS and CDR2 is YYEKEE (reference sequence). The CDR3 here is CASSLYNEQFF. CDR3 DNA: TGTGCCAGCAGCTTGTACAATGAGCAGTTCTTC.

The rearrangement joins TRBV5-4 to TRBJ1-2; tentative D call: TRBD1 (5 bases). The CDR3 spans 13 residues. Germline V gives CDR1 SGHNT, CDR2 YYREEE (reference sequence). The V and J ends lost 2 bases and 7 bases respectively, with 12 bases between them. The CDR3 sequence: CASSFSGRPGYTF. CDR3 nucleotide sequence: TGTGCCAGCAGCTTTTCGGGACGGCCTGGCTACACCTTC.

The chain couples TRBV18 to TRBJ2-3; TRBD2 matches 7 bases. This CDR3 has 15 amino acids. Trimming removed 2 bases from V and 2 bases from J; junction bases left unmatched: 4. Germline CDR1 is KGHSH and CDR2 is LQKENI. The CDR3 region is CASSPALAPTDTQYF. The CDR3 bases are TGTGCCAGCTCACCAGCACTAGCGCCCACAGATACGCAGTATTTT.

V usage is TRBV18 and J usage is TRBJ1-1, with D possibly being TRBD1 (5 bases). The V gene lost 6 bases and the J gene lost 7 bases, with 27 bases spanning the gap. The CDR3 sequence is 17 residues long. Germline CDR1 and CDR2: KGHSH and LQKENI. The CDR3 DNA follows: TGTGCCAGCTCCCTAAGACCGGAAAAGGGGAGACTTTTTGAAGCTTTCTTT. Translated: CASSLRPEKGRLFEAFF.

The chain recombines TRBV5-1 with TRBJ1-2, with a possible D match to TRBD1 (5 bases). Deletions cut 5 bases from V and 7 bases from J, with 15 bases between. The germline V gene encodes CDR1 SGHRS and CDR2 YFSETQ. The CDR3 consists of 13 residues. CDR3 sequence: CASREGTTTGYTF. CDR3 DNA sequence: TGCGCCAGCAGGGAAGGGACCACTACTGGCTACACCTTC.

The chain couples TRBV5-6 to TRBJ1-4; D possibly corresponds to TRBD1 (5 bases). Germline CDR1 is SGHDT and CDR2 is YYEEEE. The CDR3 has 14 residues. Deletions cut 4 bases from V and 5 bases from J, with 12 bases between. The CDR3 DNA is TGTGCCAGCAGCCCGGAAGGGACCAATGAAAAACTGTTTTTT. Residues: CASSPEGTNEKLFF.

Notes on this clone: This same CDR3 is encoded by further DNA sequences in the sample. This rearrangement joins TRBV6-2 or TRBV6-3 to TRBJ1-2; 7 positions agree with TRBD1. After removal of 2 bases from V and 0 bases from J, the junction contained 3 bases not matched to a gene. CDR3 length: 15 residues. Germline loops: CDR1 MNHEY, CDR2 SVGEGT. CDR3 sequence: CASSYHRGSNYGYTF. In DNA, the CDR3 is TGTGCCAGCAGTTACCACAGGGGATCTAACTATGGCTACACCTTC.

The rearrangement uses TRBV7-8 and TRBJ1-2; TRBD1 matches at 9 bases. Losses at the gene ends were 5 bases for V and 4 bases for J; bases not matched to a gene: 8. The CDR3 is made up of 15 amino acids. Germline assignment: CDR1 SGHVS and CDR2 FQNEAQ. CDR3 loop: CASSPRDRVGYGYTF. Written as DNA, the CDR3 is TGTGCCAGCAGCCCAAGGGACAGGGTGGGCTATGGCTACACCTTC. Full variable domain (outside the CDR3, taken from reference TRBV7-8 and TRBJ1-2): GAGVSQSPRYKVAKRGQDVALRCDPISGHVSLFWYQQALGQGPEFLTYFQNEAQLDKSGLPSDRFFAERPEGSVSTLKIQRTQQEDSAVYLCASSPRDRVGYGYTFGSGTRLTVV.

The chain couples TRBV5-4 to TRBJ2-1; 10 positions match TRBD2. The J segment lost 0 bases and the V segment lost 0 bases, leaving 3 bases of the junction unmatched. CDR1 and CDR2 (germline): SGHNT, YYREEE (reference sequence). The CDR3 is made up of 17 amino acids. The CDR3, as DNA: TGTGCCAGCAGCTTGGAACTAGCGGGGCTCTCCTACAATGAGCAGTTCTTC. It translates to CASSLELAGLSYNEQFF.

This clone was observed a handful of times. The rearrangement uses TRBV4-1 and TRBJ2-1, with D maybe TRBD1 (5 bases). Trimming took 10 bases from V and 5 from J, leaving 12 bases between them. The CDR3 has 12 residues. Per germline, CDR1 MGHRA and CDR2 YSYEKL. The CDR3 nucleotides are TGCGCCACCTCGGCAGGGAACAATGAGCAGTTCTTC. Translating gives CATSAGNNEQFF.

The CDR3 sequence is CASSETNLPHGYTF. As DNA, the CDR3 is TGTGCCAGCAGTGAAACCAATTTGCCCCATGGCTACACCTTC. The chain uses TRBV2 and TRBJ1-2; no reliable D call. From germline, CDR1 is SNHLY and CDR2 FYNNEI. Trimming cost V 2 bases and J 6 bases, with 13 bases left between them. This CDR3 has 14 residues.

This rearrangement joins TRBV2 to TRBJ1-6; no reliable D call. CDR1 and CDR2 from the germline V gene are SNHLY and FYNNEI. The V end was cut by 5 bases, the J end by 7 bases, with 12 bases between. The length of the CDR3 is 14 residues. CDR3 loop: CASSTRGENSPLHF. In DNA, the CDR3 is TGTGCCAGCAGTACTCGTGGGGAGAATTCACCCCTCCACTTT.

The chain has TRBV6-2 or TRBV6-3 and TRBJ1-1; 8 nucleotides align to TRBD1. Germline lookup yields CDR1 MNHEY and CDR2 SVGEGT. The ends lost 5 bases at V and 4 bases at J; junction bases unmatched: 3. The length of the CDR3 is 13 residues. This CDR3 is CASSGDRITEAFF. The CDR3 bases are TGTGCCAGCAGTGGGGACAGGATCACTGAAGCTTTCTTT.

The chain is built from TRBV19 and TRBJ2-2; D not certain. V lost 7 bases, J lost 3 bases, and 12 bases lay in between. CDR3 length: 14 amino acids. Germline V gene lookup returns CDR1 LNHDA and CDR2 SQIVND (reference sequence). The CDR3: CASNVSPDTGELFF. The CDR3 DNA reads as TGTGCCAGTAATGTTTCCCCAGACACCGGGGAGCTGTTTTTT.

CDR3 sequence: CASSYSVGNTEAFF. As DNA, the CDR3 is TGTGCCAGCAGTTACTCGGTCGGGAACACTGAAGCTTTCTTT. This chain joins TRBV6-5 and TRBJ1-1; D is ambiguous. CDR1 is MNHEY and CDR2 is SVGAGI in the germline V gene. The CDR3 sequence is 14 residues long. The germline V and J ends were trimmed by 0 bases and 1 base, with 6 bases remaining between them.

The chain is built from TRBV28 and TRBJ1-6; 8 nucleotides match TRBD1. V shed 5 bases, J shed 7 bases, and the junction held 13 bases outside the gene matches. The CDR3 extends over 17 amino acids. From germline, CDR1 is MDHEN and CDR2 SYDVKM. The CDR3 DNA follows: TGTGCCAGCAGTCCGCACAGGGGGAGGGAGAGCAATTCACCCCTCCACTTT. It encodes CASSPHRGRESNSPLHF.

This clone was seen more than once but under ten times. The V call is TRBV5-5, the J call TRBJ2-2, with D uncertain. Germline values: CDR1 SGHKS, CDR2 YYEKEE (reference sequence). The V and J ends lost 4 bases and 7 bases respectively, with 8 bases between them. The CDR3 spans 12 residues. The CDR3 bases are TGTGCCAGCAGCCAAATAAACGGGGAGCTGTTTTTT. Translating gives CASSQINGELFF.